Given below is one TCR beta chain in context. The data are from a study of blood T cell repertoires in COVID-19. Whole-study context: Spain, Italy and the United States supplied samples that represented acute and convalescent COVID-19. Nucleic acid was either cDNA or gDNA, and it came from T cells, B-cell-depleted T cells, or PBMCs.

In the original analysis: Estimated nucleated cell counts came from reference gene primer amplification. The data were produced by immunoSEQ multiplex PCR, yet TCRdb's version contains in-frame clones alone and is incomplete. V and J calls and clone size are given by that table; D and trimming were obtained from the DNA. This table holds tens of thousands of clones, approximately 79% found once. This TCR was sampled from a woman of 80 years or more with active or convalescent COVID-19. Sequencing was performed on peripheral blood.

In nucleotides, the CDR3 is TGTGCCAGCACTAACAGGAGGGGGCCCTACAATGAGCAGTTCTTC. Translating it yields CASTNRRGPYNEQFF. V gene TRBV2 combines with J gene TRBJ2-1, with a weak D call TRBD1 (7 bases). Trimming shortened V by 7 bases and J by 2 bases, and 15 bases separated the two germline ends. Germline CDR1 reads SNHLY; CDR2 reads FYNNEI. This CDR3 comprises 15 residues.